This is a list of T cell receptor beta chains from one sample in a study of T cells in Graves' hyperthyroidism and ophthalmopathy. MiXCR, applied by TCRdb to the multiplex PCR reads, yields one record per CDR3 protein. The sample holds about 360,000 distinct CDR3 sequences; approximately 20% are singletons and the top ten take 3.7%. Sequencing input: blood. The receptors originated from a young woman with Graves' hyperthyroidism. CDR3s include the opening cysteine and the closing phenylalanine or tryptophan. D genes are given only for firm matches. Not all rows give a size; the values are once, few, many and, for expanded clones, a class.

TRBV5-1	many	TRBJ1-1	TRBD1	CASSLAKGALNTEAFF
TRBV12-3/TRBV12-4	many	TRBJ1-5	.	CASSPGWGQPQHF
TRBV12-3/TRBV12-4	.	TRBJ1-5	.	CASSLGGFQPQHF
TRBV6-1	many	TRBJ2-2	.	CASTYRRGDSGELFF
TRBV20-1	.	TRBJ1-1	TRBD1	CSARQGVNTEAFF
TRBV20-1	many	TRBJ2-7	.	CSASRVTEQYF
TRBV11-2	few	TRBJ2-2	TRBD2	CASSRGVSNTGELFF
TRBV24-1	many	TRBJ1-5	TRBD1	CATSEGGQGGNQPQHF
TRBV2	many	TRBJ2-7	.	CASSVFGQAQYF
TRBV6-5	many	TRBJ2-2	TRBD2	CASRYPVLAGETGELFF
TRBV29-1	many	TRBJ2-7	.	CSVRDTQRGIYEQYF
TRBV6-5	.	TRBJ2-5	TRBD2	CASSYGREVTQETQYF
TRBV6-5	many	TRBJ1-2	TRBD1	CASSIQGAANYGYTF
TRBV12-3/TRBV12-4	many	TRBJ1-2	.	CASSLFGESGYTF
TRBV12-5	.	TRBJ2-5	.	CASGLKGAPATQETQYF
TRBV29-1	many	TRBJ2-2	TRBD2	CSVETSGGLNTGELFF
TRBV12-3/TRBV12-4	many	TRBJ2-7	TRBD2	CASTRGLAGGHYEQYF
TRBV6-1	many	TRBJ1-2	.	CASSERGPLDGYTF
TRBV6-5	many	TRBJ1-1	.	CASSYLGRGEAFF
TRBV5-1	many	TRBJ1-2	.	CASSFTGLFVGYTF
TRBV4-1	.	TRBJ2-7	.	CASSQEDYEQYF
TRBV5-4	few	TRBJ1-3	TRBD1	CASSYSGTGLGNTIYF
TRBV7-9	many	TRBJ1-1	.	CASSFLQGPEAFF
TRBV18	few	TRBJ1-1	.	CASSPTSKGRNTEAFF
TRBV28	many	TRBJ1-4	.	CASSSLTGPTNEKLFF
TRBV12-3/TRBV12-4	.	TRBJ2-6	.	CASSIASGRGANVLTF